This T cell receptor beta chain stems from a study of OX40 agonist ivuxolimab in advanced cancers. Broader study findings: The authors also found low normalized T-cell clonal expansion in some nonresponders.

The method was immunoSEQ multiplex PCR; TCRdb's version includes in-frame clones alone and lacks a portion of them. The table lists over 95,000 clones, over 75% of them singletons. To note about this clone: Antigen specificity is unknown.

The ends lost 3 bases at V and 9 bases at J; junction bases unmatched: 7. CDR3 length equals 15 residues. CDR1 is SGHNT and CDR2 is YYREEE in the germline V gene (reference sequence). This clonotype originated in an adult with an advanced solid tumor such as melanoma, head and neck, liver or kidney cancer. This chain connects TRBV5-4 to TRBJ2-1, with 12 bases aligning to TRBD2. The sample was CD4+ or CD8+ T cells sorted from blood, taken in a trial of the OX40 agonist ivuxolimab. CDR3 sequence (DNA): TGTGCCAGCAGCTCCCGACTAGCGGGAGTCAGTGAGCAGTTCTTC. It translates to CASSSRLAGVSEQFF.